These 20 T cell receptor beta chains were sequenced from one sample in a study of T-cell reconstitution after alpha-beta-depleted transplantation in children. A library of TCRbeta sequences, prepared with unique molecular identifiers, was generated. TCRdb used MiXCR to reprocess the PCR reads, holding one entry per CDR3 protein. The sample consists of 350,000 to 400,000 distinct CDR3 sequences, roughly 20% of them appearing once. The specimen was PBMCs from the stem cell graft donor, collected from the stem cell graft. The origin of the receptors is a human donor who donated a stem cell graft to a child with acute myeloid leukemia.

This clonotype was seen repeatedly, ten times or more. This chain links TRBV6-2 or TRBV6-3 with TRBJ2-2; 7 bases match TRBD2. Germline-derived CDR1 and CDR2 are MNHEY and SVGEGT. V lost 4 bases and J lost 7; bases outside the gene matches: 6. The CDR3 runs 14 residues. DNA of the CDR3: TGTGCCAGCAGTTCCCGGACTAGTAGCGGGGAGCTGTTTTTT. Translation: CASSSRTSSGELFF.

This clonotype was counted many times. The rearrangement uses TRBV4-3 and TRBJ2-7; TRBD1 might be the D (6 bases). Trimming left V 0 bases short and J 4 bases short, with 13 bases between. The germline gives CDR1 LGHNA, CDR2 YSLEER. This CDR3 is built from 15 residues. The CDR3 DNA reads TGCGCCAGCAGCCAAGATTCTTCTCAGGGGTACGAGCAGTACTTC. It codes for CASSQDSSQGYEQYF.

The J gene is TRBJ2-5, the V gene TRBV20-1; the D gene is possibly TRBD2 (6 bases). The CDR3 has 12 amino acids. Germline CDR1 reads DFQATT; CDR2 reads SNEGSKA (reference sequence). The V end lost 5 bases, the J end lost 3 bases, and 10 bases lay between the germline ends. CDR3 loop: CSASLAEETQYF. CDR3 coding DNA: TGCAGTGCTTCTTTAGCGGAAGAGACCCAGTACTTC.

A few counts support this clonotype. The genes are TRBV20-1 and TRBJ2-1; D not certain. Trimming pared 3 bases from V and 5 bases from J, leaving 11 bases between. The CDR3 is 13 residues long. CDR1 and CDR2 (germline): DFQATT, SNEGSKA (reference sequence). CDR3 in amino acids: CSASSPGHNEQFF. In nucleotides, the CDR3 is TGCAGTGCTAGCTCCCCGGGTCACAATGAGCAGTTCTTC.

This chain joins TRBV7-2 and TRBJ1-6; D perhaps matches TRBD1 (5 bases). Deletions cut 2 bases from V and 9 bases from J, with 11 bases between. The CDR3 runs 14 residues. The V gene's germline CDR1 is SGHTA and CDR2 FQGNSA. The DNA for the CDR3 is TGTGCCAGCAGCTTAAATGGTGGGGGTTCACCCCTCCACTTT. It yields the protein CASSLNGGGSPLHF.

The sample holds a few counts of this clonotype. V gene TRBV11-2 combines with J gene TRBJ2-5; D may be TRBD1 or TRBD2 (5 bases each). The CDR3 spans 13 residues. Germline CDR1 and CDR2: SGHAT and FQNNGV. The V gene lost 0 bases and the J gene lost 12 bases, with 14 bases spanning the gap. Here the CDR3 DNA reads TGTGCCAGCAGCTTAGATGAAACGGGACGGAAGTACTTC. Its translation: CASSLDETGRKYF.

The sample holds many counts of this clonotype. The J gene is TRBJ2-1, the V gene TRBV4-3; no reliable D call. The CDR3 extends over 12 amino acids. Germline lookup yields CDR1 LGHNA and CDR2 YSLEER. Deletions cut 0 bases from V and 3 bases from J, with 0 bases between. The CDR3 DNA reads TGCGCCAGCAGCCAAGACTACAATGAGCAGTTCTTC. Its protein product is CASSQDYNEQFF.

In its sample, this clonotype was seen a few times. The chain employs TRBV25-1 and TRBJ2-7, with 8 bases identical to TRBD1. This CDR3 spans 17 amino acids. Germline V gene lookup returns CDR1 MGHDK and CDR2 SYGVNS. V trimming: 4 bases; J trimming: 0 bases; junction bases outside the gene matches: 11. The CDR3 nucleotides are TGTGCCAGCAGTGGTGAGTTGGGGACAGGAGACTCCTACGAGCAGTACTTC. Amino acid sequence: CASSGELGTGDSYEQYF.

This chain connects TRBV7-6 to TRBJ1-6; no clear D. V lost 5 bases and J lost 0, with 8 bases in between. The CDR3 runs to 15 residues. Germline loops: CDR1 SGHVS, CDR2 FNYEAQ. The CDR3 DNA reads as TGTGCCAGCAGCCGTACGAGCTCCTATAATTCACCCCTCCACTTT. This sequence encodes CASSRTSSYNSPLHF.

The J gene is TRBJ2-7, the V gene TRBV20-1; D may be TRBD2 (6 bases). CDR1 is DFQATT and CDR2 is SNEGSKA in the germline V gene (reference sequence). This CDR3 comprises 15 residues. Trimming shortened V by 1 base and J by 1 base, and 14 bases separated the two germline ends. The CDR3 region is CSARVPSSGSYEQYF. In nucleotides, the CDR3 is TGCAGTGCTAGAGTTCCCTCCAGCGGGTCCTACGAGCAGTACTTC.

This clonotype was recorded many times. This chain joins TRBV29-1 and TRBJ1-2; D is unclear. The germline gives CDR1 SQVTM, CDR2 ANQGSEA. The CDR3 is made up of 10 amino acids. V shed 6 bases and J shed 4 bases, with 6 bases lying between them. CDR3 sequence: CSVRSYGYTF. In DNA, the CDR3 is TGCAGCGTAAGGAGCTATGGCTACACCTTC.

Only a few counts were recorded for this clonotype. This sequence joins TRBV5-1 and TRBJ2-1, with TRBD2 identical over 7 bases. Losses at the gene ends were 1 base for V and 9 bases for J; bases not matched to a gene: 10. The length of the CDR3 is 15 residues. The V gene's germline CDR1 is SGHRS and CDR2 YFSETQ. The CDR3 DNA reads TGCGCCAGCAGCTTGCGCGGGAGAGCTTGGATTGAGCAGTTCTTC. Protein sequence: CASSLRGRAWIEQFF. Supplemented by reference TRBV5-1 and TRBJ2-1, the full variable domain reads KAGVTQTPRYLIKTRGQQVTLSCSPISGHRSVSWYQQTPGQGLQFLFEYFSETQRNKGNFPGRFSGRQFSNSRSEMNVSTLELGDSALYLCASSLRGRAWIEQFFGPGTRLTVL.

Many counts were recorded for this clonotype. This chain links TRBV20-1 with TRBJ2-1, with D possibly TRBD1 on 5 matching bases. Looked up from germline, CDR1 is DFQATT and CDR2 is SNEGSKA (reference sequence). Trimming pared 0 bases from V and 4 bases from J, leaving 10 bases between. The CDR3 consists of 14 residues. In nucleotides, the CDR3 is TGCAGTGCTAGAGAAGGGGTATCGTACAATGAGCAGTTCTTC. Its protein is CSAREGVSYNEQFF.

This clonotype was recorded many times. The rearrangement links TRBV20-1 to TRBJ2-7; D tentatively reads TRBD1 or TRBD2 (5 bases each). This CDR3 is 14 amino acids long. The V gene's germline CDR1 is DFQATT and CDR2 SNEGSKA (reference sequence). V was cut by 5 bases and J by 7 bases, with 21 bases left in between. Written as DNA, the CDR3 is TGCAGTGCTCAAAAACCGGGACGTCGGGGAGAGCAGTACTTC. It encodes CSAQKPGRRGEQYF.

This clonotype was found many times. The CDR3 nucleotides are TGTGCCAGCAGGAGGCCCCGGACAGGCTCTGGAAACACCATATATTTT. Protein: CASRRPRTGSGNTIYF. The V call is TRBV6-1, the J call TRBJ1-3; the match to TRBD1 covers 7 bases. There are 16 residues in the CDR3. In germline, CDR1 is MNHNS, CDR2 SASEGT. After removal of 6 bases from V and 0 bases from J, the junction contained 8 bases not matched to a gene.

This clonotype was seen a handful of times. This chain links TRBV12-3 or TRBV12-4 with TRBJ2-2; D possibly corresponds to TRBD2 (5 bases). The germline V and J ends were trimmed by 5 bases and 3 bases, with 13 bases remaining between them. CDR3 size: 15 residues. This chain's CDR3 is CASSPRRADTGELFF. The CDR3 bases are TGTGCCAGCAGTCCCAGGAGAGCGGACACCGGGGAGCTGTTTTTT.

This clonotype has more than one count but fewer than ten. The CDR3 DNA is TGTGCCAGCAGTTTCCGCCCGGAAGGCACAGATACGCAGTATTTT. The encoded protein is CASSFRPEGTDTQYF. The chain couples TRBV27 to TRBJ2-3, with D uncertain. The CDR3 length is 15 residues. Looked up from germline, CDR1 is MNHEY and CDR2 is SMNVEV (reference sequence). Trimming cost V 3 bases and J 1 base, with 11 bases left between them.

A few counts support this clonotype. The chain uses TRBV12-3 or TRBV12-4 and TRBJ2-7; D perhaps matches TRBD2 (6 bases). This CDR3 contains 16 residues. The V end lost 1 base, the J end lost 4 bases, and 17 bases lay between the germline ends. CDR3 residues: CASSLVAGSPEYEQYF. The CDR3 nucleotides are TGTGCCAGCAGTTTAGTTGCCGGGAGTCCAGAATACGAGCAGTACTTC.

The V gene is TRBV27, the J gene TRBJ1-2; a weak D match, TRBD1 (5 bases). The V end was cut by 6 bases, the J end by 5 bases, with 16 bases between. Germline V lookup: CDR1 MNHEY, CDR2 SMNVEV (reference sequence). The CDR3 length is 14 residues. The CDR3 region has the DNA TGTGCCAGCAGGCGATCGGCAGAGGGGTATGGCTACACCTTC. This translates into CASRRSAEGYGYTF.

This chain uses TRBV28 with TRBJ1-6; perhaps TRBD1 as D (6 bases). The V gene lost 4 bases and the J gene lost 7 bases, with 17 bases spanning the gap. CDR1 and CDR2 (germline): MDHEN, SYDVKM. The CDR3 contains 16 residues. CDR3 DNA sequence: TGTGCCAGCAGTTATGGCCCAGGGGCAGGGAATTCACCCCTCCACTTT. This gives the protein CASSYGPGAGNSPLHF.